Presented here are 20 T cell receptor beta chains from one specimen sequenced in a study of identical twins. Each CDR3 protein is one row after TCRdb ran MiXCR on the 5' RACE reads. The sample holds hundreds of thousands of distinct CDR3 sequences, more than 6.5% seen once. This same sample was also taken into another study, of yellow fever vaccine responses in identical twins.

The source material was PBMCs. These receptors originate from a woman aged 18-29 years in good health.

The V gene is TRBV19, the J gene TRBJ2-3; D is perhaps TRBD2 (6 bases). This CDR3 has 12 amino acids. V lost 6 bases and J lost 5, with 9 bases in between. Germline CDR1 and CDR2: LNHDA and SQIVND (reference sequence). CDR3 protein: CASRKAGDTQYF. Here the CDR3 DNA reads TGTGCCAGTAGAAAAGCGGGAGATACGCAGTATTTT.

In this sample, this clonotype turned up a few times. V usage is TRBV6-1 and J usage is TRBJ2-5; 10 bases agree with TRBD2. This CDR3 comprises 14 residues. With 6 bases clipped from V and 5 bases from J, the junction kept 6 bases outside the gene matches. Germline CDR1 is MNHNS and CDR2 is SASEGT. The CDR3 spells CASRVAGGGETQYF. The CDR3 coding sequence is TGTGCCAGCAGGGTAGCGGGGGGCGGGGAGACCCAGTACTTC.

This sequence joins TRBV20-1 and TRBJ2-7; tentatively, D is TRBD1 or TRBD2 (5 bases each). The CDR3 covers 13 residues. Trimming cost V 2 bases and J 0 bases, with 8 bases left between them. Per germline, CDR1 DFQATT and CDR2 SNEGSKA (reference sequence). CDR3 sequence reads: CSARLGTSYEQYF. CDR3 DNA sequence: TGCAGTGCTAGACTGGGGACCTCCTACGAGCAGTACTTC.

This clonotype has only one observation. The genes are TRBV2 and TRBJ1-2, with D tentatively TRBD1 (6 bases). The CDR3 runs 13 residues. The germline V gene has CDR1 SNHLY and CDR2 FYNNEI. V was pared by 3 bases and J by 3 bases, with 8 bases between. The CDR3 DNA follows: TGTGCCAGCAGTGAGGCAGGGGACTATGGCTACACCTTC. Translation gives CASSEAGDYGYTF.

The V gene is TRBV5-1, the J gene TRBJ2-1; D gene ambiguous. The V end was cut by 5 bases, the J end by 5 bases, with 23 bases between. In germline, CDR1 is SGHRS, CDR2 YFSETQ. The CDR3 totals 17 residues. CDR3 loop: CASRETPPLLPDNEQFF. CDR3 nucleotide sequence: TGCGCCAGCAGAGAGACCCCTCCGCTTCTCCCGGACAATGAGCAGTTCTTC.

There are many counts of this clonotype. The chain joins TRBV29-1 to TRBJ2-3, with 8 bases identical to TRBD1. Germline loops: CDR1 SQVTM, CDR2 ANQGSEA. V was clipped by 7 bases and J by 0 bases; unmatched bases: 9. This CDR3 spans 15 amino acids. The CDR3 DNA reads as TGCAGCGCGGAAAGGGACAGGCAAAGCACAGATACGCAGTATTTT. Its translation is CSAERDRQSTDTQYF.

This clonotype has a count of ten or more. The V gene is TRBV10-3, the J gene TRBJ2-7, with D tentatively TRBD2 (5 bases). From germline, CDR1 is ENHRY and CDR2 SYGVKD. Trimming stripped 5 bases from V and 6 bases from J, with 14 bases between. The CDR3 runs 13 residues. The CDR3 region is CAISQTASSEQYF. The DNA of the CDR3 is TGTGCCATCAGTCAGACTGCTAGCTCCGAGCAGTACTTC.

The CDR3 DNA is TGCAGTGCTAGAGATGGGTCAGGCCGGTACAATGAGCAGTTCTTC. Its translation is CSARDGSGRYNEQFF. The chain recombines TRBV20-1 with TRBJ2-1; no reliable D call. This CDR3 spans 15 amino acids. The V end lost 0 bases, the J end lost 4 bases, and 13 bases lay between the germline ends. Germline assignment: CDR1 DFQATT and CDR2 SNEGSKA (reference sequence).

This clonotype was recorded many times. The genes are TRBV6-2 or TRBV6-3 and TRBJ2-5, with D hard to call. V was clipped by 3 bases and J by 3 bases, with 5 bases between them. This CDR3 comprises 12 residues. CDR1 MNHEY and CDR2 SVGEGT come from the germline V gene. The CDR3 reads CASSYYKETQYF. CDR3 DNA: TGTGCCAGCAGTTATTATAAAGAGACCCAGTACTTC.

Many counts were recorded for this clonotype. This chain connects TRBV5-1 to TRBJ2-7; D is possibly TRBD2 (5 bases). The CDR3 covers 13 residues. Germline V gives CDR1 SGHRS, CDR2 YFSETQ. V dropped 3 bases and J dropped 5 bases, with 12 bases sitting between them. In DNA, the CDR3 is TGCGCCAGCAGCTATTCGGGATCAAACGAGCAGTACTTC. Translation gives CASSYSGSNEQYF.

This chain uses TRBV28 with TRBJ2-7; D gene uncertain. Germline V gene data show CDR1 as MDHEN and CDR2 as SYDVKM. V lost 5 bases, J lost 0 bases, and 17 bases lay in between. CDR3 length equals 16 residues. The CDR3 DNA reads TGTGCCAGCAGTCCTCTAATGGCCAGTGGCTCCTACGAGCAGTACTTC. Amino acid sequence: CASSPLMASGSYEQYF.

This clonotype was counted ten times or more. This chain connects TRBV20-1 to TRBJ2-3; D is perhaps TRBD2 (6 bases). Germline V gene lookup returns CDR1 DFQATT and CDR2 SNEGSKA (reference sequence). Trimming stripped 7 bases from V and 0 bases from J, with 11 bases between. The CDR3 sequence is 13 residues long. In nucleotides, the CDR3 is TGCAGTGTTTTAGCGGATAGCACAGATACGCAGTATTTT. It translates to CSVLADSTDTQYF.

V gene TRBV20-1 combines with J gene TRBJ2-7, with 8 bases lining up with TRBD1. This CDR3 region has 15 residues. CDR1 DFQATT and CDR2 SNEGSKA come from the germline V gene (reference sequence). With 3 bases clipped from V and 2 bases from J, the junction kept 9 bases outside the gene matches. The CDR3 here is CSARGTGLLPYEQYF. CDR3 DNA sequence: TGCAGTGCTAGGGGGACAGGATTGTTACCCTACGAGCAGTACTTC.

This clonotype was counted ten times or more. V is TRBV7-9 and J is TRBJ1-2, with 8 bases fitting TRBD1. Unmatched junction bases numbered 1, after V lost 5 bases and J lost 2 bases. The CDR3 sequence is 13 residues long. Looked up from germline, CDR1 is SEHNR and CDR2 is FQNEAQ (reference sequence). Here the CDR3 DNA reads TGTGCCAGCAGCCGGACAGGGAACTATGGCTACACCTTC. It codes for CASSRTGNYGYTF. Together with reference TRBV7-9 and TRBJ1-2, the CDR3 gives the full variable domain: DTGVSQNPRHKITKRGQNVTFRCDPISEHNRLYWYRQTLGQGPEFLTYFQNEAQLEKSRLLSDRFSAERPKGSFSTLEIQRTEQGDSAMYLCASSRTGNYGYTFGSGTRLTVV.

The chain joins TRBV28 to TRBJ2-5; the match to TRBD1 covers 9 bases. CDR3 length: 19 amino acids. Germline V gene data show CDR1 as MDHEN and CDR2 as SYDVKM. V trimming: 3 bases; J trimming: 5 bases; junction bases outside the gene matches: 19. The CDR3 sequence is CASSFFAYRTGADHETQYF. CDR3 coding DNA: TGTGCCAGCAGTTTTTTCGCCTACCGGACAGGGGCAGATCACGAGACCCAGTACTTC. The complete variable domain, with remaining parts taken from reference TRBV28 and TRBJ2-5, reads DVKVTQSSRYLVKRTGEKVFLECVQDMDHENMFWYRQDPGLGLRLIYFSYDVKMKEKGDIPEGYSVSREKKERFSLILESASTNQTSMYLCASSFFAYRTGADHETQYFGPGTRLLVL.

This clonotype was observed at least ten times. V is TRBV24-1 and J is TRBJ2-3; 11 bases match TRBD2. This CDR3 is 14 amino acids long. From germline, CDR1 is KGHDR and CDR2 SFDVKD. J gave up 3 bases and V 6 bases, and 1 base lay outside the gene matches. CDR3 coding DNA: TGTGCCACCAGTACTAGCGGGAGTACAGATACGCAGTATTTT. It translates to CATSTSGSTDTQYF.

This clonotype was seen more than once but under ten times. The chain employs TRBV5-1 and TRBJ1-1, with D perhaps TRBD1 (6 bases). This CDR3 comprises 15 residues. Germline CDR1 and CDR2: SGHRS and YFSETQ. The V and J ends lost 0 bases and 0 bases respectively, with 9 bases between them. CDR3 sequence: CASSLDGQMNTEAFF. CDR3 nucleotides: TGCGCCAGCAGCTTGGACGGACAGATGAACACTGAAGCTTTCTTT.

This clonotype was observed a handful of times. The V gene is TRBV12-5, the J gene TRBJ2-3; a weak D match, TRBD1 (6 bases). The CDR3 has 15 residues. The germline V gene has CDR1 LGHNT and CDR2 FRNRAP. Deletions cut 6 bases from V and 3 bases from J, with 16 bases between. The CDR3 spells CASGETGMGTDTQYF. The CDR3 DNA reads TGTGCTAGTGGCGAAACAGGGATGGGAACAGATACGCAGTATTTT.

The V gene is TRBV12-5, the J gene TRBJ1-1; 8 positions agree with TRBD1. The CDR3 runs 15 residues. V was clipped by 2 bases and J by 5 bases; unmatched bases: 7. CDR1 and CDR2 from the germline V gene are LGHNT and FRNRAP. The DNA for the CDR3 is TGTGCTAGTGGTTTGCTGCGGACAGGGAGGACTGAAGCTTTCTTT. Amino acid sequence: CASGLLRTGRTEAFF.

There are many counts of this clonotype. The chain carries TRBV6-6 and TRBJ2-1; D may be TRBD1 (6 bases). CDR1 is MNHNY and CDR2 is SVGAGI in the germline V gene (reference sequence). This CDR3 is built from 12 residues. Trimming cost V 6 bases and J 11 bases, with 14 bases left between them. The DNA of the CDR3 is TGTGCCAGCAGCCCAAGGGGGAGCAAGCAGTTCTTC. Translating it yields CASSPRGSKQFF.